Listed below are T cell receptor beta chains from one sample, sequenced in a study of sequential checkpoint blockade in melanoma. Produced via immunoSEQ multiplex PCR; TCRdb's table is partial and in-frame only. The repertoire holds more than 25,000 clones, with 70% to 80% as singletons. This specimen was CD8+ T cells sorted from blood (inferred from file names), taken from a patient given nivolumab and ipilimumab in sequence. These receptors were collected from a human donor with melanoma. Each CDR3 is given with its conserved first and last residue. Fields, in order: clone size, V gene, J gene, D gene, CDR3 protein, CDR3 DNA. D genes are given only for firm matches. Clone size is given for some rows only: seen once, a few or many times, or a class if the clone is expanded.

>NA|TRBV4-2|TRBJ2-3|TRBD2
CASSGGGVLDTQYF
TGTGCCAGCAGCGGCGGGGGGGTCTTGGATACGCAGTATTTT
>NA|TRBV4-1|TRBJ2-5|NA
CASSPEGEPYQETQYF
TGCGCCAGCAGCCCCGAGGGGGAACCGTACCAAGAGACCCAGTACTTC
>once|TRBV10-2|TRBJ1-6|TRBD1
CASRMGQGDSPLHF
TGCGCCAGCAGGATGGGACAGGGGGATTCACCCCTCCACTTT
>NA|TRBV6-1|TRBJ1-2|NA
CASEDSLYNYGYTF
TGTGCCAGCGAGGACAGCCTATATAACTATGGCTACACCTTC
>NA|TRBV7-3|TRBJ2-3|TRBD2
CASSPETSGEGTDTQYF
TGTGCCAGCAGCCCTGAGACTAGCGGGGAGGGGACAGATACGCAGTATTTT
>NA|TRBV9|TRBJ1-1|TRBD1
CASSVGQGIAEAFF
TGTGCCAGCAGCGTAGGACAGGGGATTGCTGAAGCTTTCTTT
>NA|TRBV4-1|TRBJ2-7|NA
CASSQEYRSYEQYF
TGCGCCAGCAGCCAAGAGTACAGGTCCTACGAGCAGTACTTC
>NA|TRBV7-3|TRBJ2-1|TRBD2
CASSLKRGGFNEQFF
TGTGCCAGCAGCTTAAAACGGGGGGGCTTCAATGAGCAGTTCTTC
>NA|TRBV11-2|TRBJ2-7|TRBD2
CASSLGGGAGDEQYF
TGTGCCAGCAGCTTAGGAGGGGGAGCGGGAGACGAGCAGTACTTC
>NA|TRBV11-1|TRBJ2-7|TRBD1
CASSLAPGQGAYEQYF
TGTGCCAGCAGCTTAGCCCCGGGACAGGGAGCCTACGAGCAGTACTTC
>NA|TRBV29-1|TRBJ1-1|NA
CSPGAGKGTEAFF
TGCAGCCCGGGAGCAGGGAAGGGCACTGAAGCTTTCTTT
>once|TRBV4-2|TRBJ2-1|NA
CASSQGGAPSEQFF
TGTGCCAGCAGCCAGGGGGGGGCGCCCAGTGAGCAGTTCTTC
>NA|TRBV25-1|TRBJ1-2|TRBD1
CASSEPGTGDGYTF
TGTGCCAGCAGTGAACCCGGGACAGGGGACGGCTACACCTTC
>medium-sized|TRBV28|TRBJ2-3|TRBD2
CASTTRGGGPDTQYF
TGTGCCAGCACAACGCGGGGCGGGGGGCCAGATACGCAGTATTTT
>NA|TRBV30|TRBJ2-7|NA
CAWSVLGQHSYEQYF
TGTGCCTGGAGTGTACTCGGACAGCACTCCTACGAGCAGTACTTC
>once|TRBV11-2|TRBJ2-6|NA
CASSFGAGANVLTF
TGTGCCAGCAGCTTCGGGGCTGGGGCCAACGTCCTGACTTTC
>NA|TRBV19|TRBJ1-1|NA
CASSIGEGGIAEAFF
TGTGCCAGTAGTATAGGGGAAGGGGGTATTGCTGAAGCTTTCTTT
>NA|TRBV19|TRBJ2-1|TRBD1
CASSNGQGGYNEQFF
TGTGCCAGTAGTAACGGACAGGGGGGCTACAATGAGCAGTTCTTC
>NA|TRBV7-9|TRBJ1-5|TRBD1
CASSPQGGDQPQHF
TGTGCCAGCAGCCCCCAGGGGGGTGATCAGCCCCAGCATTTT
>NA|TRBV7-9|TRBJ1-2|TRBD1
CASGGRGQRGYTF
TGTGCCAGCGGAGGTCGGGGACAGAGGGGCTACACCTTC
>NA|TRBV5-1|TRBJ2-7|TRBD1
CASSAETGVNEQYF
TGCGCCAGCAGCGCCGAAACAGGGGTCAACGAGCAGTACTTC
>NA|TRBV9|TRBJ1-2|NA
CASSDSGADYGYTF
TGTGCCAGCAGCGATAGCGGGGCAGACTATGGCTACACCTTC